This TCR beta chain was obtained from a study of T cell repertoires in cytomegalovirus infection (dated by TCRdb to about 2019). Turning to the overall study: The peptide stimulations were aimed at well-studied HLA-B-restricted epitopes as well as recently identified HLA-C-restricted CMV epitopes, whose presentation resists viral immunomodulation. Donor HLA type was relevant to the analysis, because carriage of CMV infection together with the matching HLA type was indicated by public TCR beta signatures. The paper as a whole reports these results and caveats: In both this cohort and an independent cohort of a few hundred donors, the cumulative frequency of public TCR beta family members distinguished carriers of CMV infection plus the relevant HLA type. The ex vivo response was dominated by HLA-C-restricted CMV-specific TCR beta clonotypes, and the single most frequent clonotype in two of eight donors was supplied by these HLA-C-restricted clonotypes.

CDR1 and CDR2 are read off the germline V gene as SNHLY and FYNNEI. Measured from the cysteine to the phenylalanine, the CDR3 is 15 residues long. Here the CDR3 DNA is all that survives: 45 bases in frame from base 1. Germline trimming: 6 bases from V, 6 bases from J; junction bases outside gene matches: 10. The data were produced on an Illumina HiSeq 1500. The public reads were reanalyzed by TCRdb: fastp trimming at Q25, MiXCR alignment, in-frame beta chains only. Identical CDR3 protein sequences are pooled into one entry, listed with their most common genes and DNA. A total of tens of thousands of distinct CDR3 sequences appear in this sample, about a fifth of them only once. The biggest ten clones account for roughly 90% of the sample. Read against the paper, the sample's treatment or condition label means: in vitro stimulation with specific CMV peptide epitopes to enrich CMV-specific T cells. Notes on this clonotype: This receptor's antigen is unknown. Base qualities are not at hand, and no much larger clone is one base apart.

The chain is encoded by TRBV2 joined to TRBJ1-2, and 10 junctional nucleotides match TRBD1. The sequencing here drew on CD8+ T cells from cultured PBMCs, taken from culture after CMV antigen stimulation. The clonotype was recovered from a human donor in good health (CMV status not recorded). Some clones in this sample may be carry-over from other donors' samples. Read as DNA, the sequence is TGTGCCAGCAGAAGATCGACAGGGGGCGGCCATGGCTACACCTTC. Its protein reads: CASRRSTGGGHGYTF.